This TCR beta chain was observed in a study of T-cell reconstitution after alpha-beta-depleted transplantation in children. TCRbeta library preparation incorporated unique molecular identifiers. TCRdb reprocessed the PCR reads via MiXCR and lists one record per CDR3 protein. In the table there are 640,000 or so distinct CDR3 sequences, 16% of which are singletons. CDR1 is SEHNR and CDR2 is FQNEAQ in the germline V gene (reference sequence). The CDR3 totals 16 residues. V dropped 0 bases and J dropped 4 bases, with 12 bases sitting between them. This clonotype was counted a few times. The chain employs TRBV7-9 and TRBJ2-2; D is unclear. The receptor was isolated from a human donor who donated a stem cell graft to a child with acute myeloid leukemia. The sample here was PBMCs from the stem cell graft donor, taken from the stem cell graft. The CDR3 here is CASSLAPGGTTGELFF. CDR3 DNA sequence: TGTGCCAGCAGCTTAGCCCCCGGCGGCACCACCGGGGAGCTGTTTTTT.